The sequence of this T cell receptor (beta chain) was determined in a study of vaccination and CD4 T cells after COVID-19. In the study overall: Post-vaccine specimens were obtained a median approximately 70 days after dose two (range 14 to 241).

Treatment in this sample: roughly 10-day PBMC culture with coronavirus spike peptide pools or control peptides (ViraFEST assay). Under the ViraFEST approach, antigen-specific T cells were expanded with peptide pools and TCRs subsequently sequenced. The Oncomine TCR Beta short-read assay generated sequence data from the DNA of cultured CD4+ T cells. TCRdb itself ran the PCR reads through MiXCR, one entry per CDR3 protein. The sample lists under 25,000 distinct CDR3 sequences, roughly two fifths seen once, with 9% in the top ten. With regard to this clonotype: Its target is unknown.

Looked up from germline, CDR1 is LNHDA and CDR2 is SQIVND (reference sequence). The CDR3 runs 13 residues. Between the trimmed V and J ends, which lost 4 bases and 4 bases, there was a span of 10 bases. The rearrangement uses TRBV19 and TRBJ1-1; D might be TRBD1 (5 bases). Sequencing used CD4+ T cells from blood, cultured in vitro, obtained after SARS-CoV-2 vaccination. This TCR was sampled from a human donor who had recovered from COVID-19. The CDR3 loop reads CASSNQGGTEAFF. DNA for the CDR3: TGTGCCAGTAGTAACCAGGGCGGCACTGAAGCTTTCTTT.